The entry below gives a single T cell receptor beta chain sequence along with its context. Its antigen is undetermined. The run depth of the assay was deep. Sequencing was performed with immunoSEQ multiplex PCR; in TCRdb, only in-frame clones are kept and a portion is missing. The data show some 2,400,000 clones, 90% to 96% seen once. V shed 4 bases, J shed 5 bases, and the junction held 10 bases outside the gene matches. The CDR3 has 15 amino acids. Germline CDR1 reads SGHTA; CDR2 reads FQGNSA. This entry comes from a study of shared clonotypes between healthy human individuals. Study results and limitations: On the whole, naive subsets had larger estimated richness than memory subsets had.

The sequenced sample was naive CD4+ T cells sorted from blood. The subset was: CD45RA+ positively selected. The chain joins TRBV7-2 to TRBJ2-7, with 8 bases that match TRBD1. This TCR was recovered from a man younger than 30 in good health. The CDR3 DNA is TGTGCCAGCAGCTCCCAGACAGGGGTGGGCAACGAGCAGTACTTC. It encodes CASSSQTGVGNEQYF. Full variable domain (rest looked up from reference TRBV7-2 and TRBJ2-7): GAGVSQSPSNKVTEKGKDVELRCDPISGHTALYWYRQSLGQGLEFLIYFQGNSAPDKSGLPSDRFSAERTGGSVSTLTIQRTQQEDSAVYLCASSSQTGVGNEQYFGPGTRLTVT.